The present entry profiles one TCR beta chain with its context. The source of the sample is a study of T cells expressing NK-cell markers. As for the study in general: The TCR beta repertoires originated in sorted CD3+CD56+NKG2C+, CD3+CD56+NKG2C- and CD3+CD56-NKG2C+ T cells.

Scientists made TCR beta cDNA using 5'RACE template switching with UMIs. Following a re-call of the 5' RACE reads, TCRdb has one entry per CDR3 protein and lacks DNA. Recorded for this sample: 440,000 or so distinct CDR3 sequences. The CDR3 runs 15 residues. CDR1 KGHSH and CDR2 LQKENI come from the germline V gene. Input material: blood T cells: a sorted CD56 or NKG2C T cell subset, CD4+ or CD8+ T cells, or bulk PBMC T cells (not recorded which). The V and J genes are TRBV18 and TRBJ2-1. The TCR comes from a woman between 18 and 70 years old in good health. CDR3 loop: CASSPRRLSNNEQFF.